This T cell receptor (beta chain) was profiled in a study of PD-1 blockade in classical Hodgkin lymphoma. The study's findings and limits: Patients excluded were those beginning nivolumab under 1 year after ASCT. The CD4+ diversity rise by C4D1 was clearest in complete responders. Reported baseline diversity: healthy donors highest, relapsed/refractory patients lowest.

Germline V gives CDR1 SNHLY, CDR2 FYNNEI. The V and J ends lost 7 bases and 3 bases respectively, with 13 bases between them. The CDR3 has 13 amino acids. Relapses following autologous stem cell transplantation were seen in all patients, with brentuximab vedotin exposure varying. Negative selection with magnetic separation was used to purify CD4+ T cells from thawed PBMCs. Patients had relapsed/refractory classical Hodgkin lymphoma with complete response, partial response or progressive disease as best response. Concerning this clone: The antigen is unknown.

Assay: immunoSEQ multiplex PCR; the TCRdb copy retains only in-frame clones and omits some. The sample includes more than 25,000 clones, roughly 87% of them seen just once. The sample was CD4+ T cells from blood, taken at baseline. This chain joins TRBV2 and TRBJ2-7; possibly TRBD1 or TRBD2 for D (5 bases each). This TCR derives from a human donor with classical Hodgkin lymphoma. CDR3 protein: CASKGEMGYEQYF. For the CDR3, the DNA is TGTGCCAGCAAAGGGGAGATGGGCTACGAGCAGTACTTC.